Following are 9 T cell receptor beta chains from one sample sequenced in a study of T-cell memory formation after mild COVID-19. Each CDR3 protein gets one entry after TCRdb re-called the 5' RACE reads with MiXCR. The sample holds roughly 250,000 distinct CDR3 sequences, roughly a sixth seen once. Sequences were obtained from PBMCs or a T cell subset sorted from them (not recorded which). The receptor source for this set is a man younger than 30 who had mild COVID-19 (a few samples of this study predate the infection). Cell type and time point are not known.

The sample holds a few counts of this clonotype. The CDR3, as DNA: TGTGCCAGCAGTGAAGGGCACGGGGTCTACGAGCAGTACGTC. Translation: CASSEGHGVYEQYV. The chain joins TRBV6-1 to TRBJ2-7; a weak D match, TRBD2 (5 bases). This CDR3 spans 14 amino acids. Germline values: CDR1 MNHNS, CDR2 SASEGT. The V and J ends lost 1 base and 3 bases respectively, with 10 bases between them.

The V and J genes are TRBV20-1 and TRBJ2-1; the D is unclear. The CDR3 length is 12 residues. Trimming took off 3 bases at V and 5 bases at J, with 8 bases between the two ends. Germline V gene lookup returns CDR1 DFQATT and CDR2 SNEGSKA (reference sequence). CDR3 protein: CSASLFHNEQFF. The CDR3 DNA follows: TGCAGTGCTAGTTTATTTCACAATGAGCAGTTCTTC.

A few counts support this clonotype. The CDR3 bases are TGTGCCAGCAGCAAAGAACAGTCAGGACAGGATCCCTACGAGCAGTACGTC. Amino acid sequence: CASSKEQSGQDPYEQYV. The rearrangement uses TRBV21-1 and TRBJ2-7. TRBV21-1 is an annotated pseudogene. This CDR3 comprises 17 residues.

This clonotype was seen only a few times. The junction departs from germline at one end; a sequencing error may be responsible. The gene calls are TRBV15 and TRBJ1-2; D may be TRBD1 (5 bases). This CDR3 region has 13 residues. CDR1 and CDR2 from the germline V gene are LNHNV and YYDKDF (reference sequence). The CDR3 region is CATSRPPDTHNFF. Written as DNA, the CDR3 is TGTGCCACCAGCAGACCACCGGACACCCACAACTTCTTC.

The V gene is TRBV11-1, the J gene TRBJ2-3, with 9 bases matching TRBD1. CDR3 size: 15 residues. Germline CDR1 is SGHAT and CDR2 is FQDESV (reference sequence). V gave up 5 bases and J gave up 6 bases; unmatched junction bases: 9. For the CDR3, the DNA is TGTGCCAGCAGCCACCCGGACAGGGGTCCCGATACGCAGTATTTT. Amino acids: CASSHPDRGPDTQYF.

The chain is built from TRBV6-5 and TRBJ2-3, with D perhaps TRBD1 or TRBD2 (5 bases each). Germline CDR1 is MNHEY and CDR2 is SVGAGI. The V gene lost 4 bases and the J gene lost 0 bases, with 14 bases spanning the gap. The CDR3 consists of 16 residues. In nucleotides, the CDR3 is TGTGCCAGCAGTTGGGGCCACGGGGTTAGCACAGATACGCAGTATTTT. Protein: CASSWGHGVSTDTQYF.

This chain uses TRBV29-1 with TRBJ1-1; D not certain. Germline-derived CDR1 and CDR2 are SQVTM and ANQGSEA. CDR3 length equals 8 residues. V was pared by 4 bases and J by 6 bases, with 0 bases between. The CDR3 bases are TGCAGCGTTGCTGAAGCTTTCTTT. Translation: CSVAEAFF.

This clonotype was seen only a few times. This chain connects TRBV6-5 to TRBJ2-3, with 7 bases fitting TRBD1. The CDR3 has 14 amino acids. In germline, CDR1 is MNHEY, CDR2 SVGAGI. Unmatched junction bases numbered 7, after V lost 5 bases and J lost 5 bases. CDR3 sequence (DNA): TGTGCCAGCAGTCGGACAGGAACGGGAGATACGCAGTATTTT. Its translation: CASSRTGTGDTQYF.

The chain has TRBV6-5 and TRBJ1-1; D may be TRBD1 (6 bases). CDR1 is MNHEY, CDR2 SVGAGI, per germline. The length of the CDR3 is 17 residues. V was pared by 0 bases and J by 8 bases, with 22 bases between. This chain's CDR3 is CASSYSNGGPGEVEAFF. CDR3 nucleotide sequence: TGTGCCAGCAGTTACTCGAATGGGGGCCCCGGGGAGGTGGAAGCTTTCTTT.